The 19 T cell receptor beta chains below come from one sample, sequenced in a study of CD8+CD57+ T cells in acquired aplastic anemia (dated by TCRdb to the late 2010s). Expansion of CD8+CD57+ cells had been shown by flow cytometry in the patients chosen for sequencing. The sequencing machine was an Illumina HiSeq 2000. Genomic DNA was used as template for profiling of TCR beta VDJ combinations and CDR3 sequences. The public reads were run again by TCRdb, first through fastp at Q25 and then through MiXCR, and only productive beta chains were kept. Rows are unified per CDR3 protein, each entry keeping the most common DNA and genes. Across this sample there are under 200,000 distinct CDR3 sequences, with nearly 50% seen only once. Around 8.8% of the sample is held by the ten biggest clonotypes. Sample: sorted CD4+, CD8+, or CD8+CD57+ T cells (not recorded which) from PBMCs. The source of these receptors is a human donor with aplastic anemia.

The CDR3 spells CSAHRFRVDGYEQYF. The CDR3 nucleotides are TGCAGTGCTCATCGATTCAGGGTTGACGGCTACGAGCAGTACTTC. The gene calls are TRBV20-1 and TRBJ2-7; a possible D gene is TRBD1 (5 bases). V was clipped by 5 bases and J by 3 bases, with 20 bases between them. Germline CDR1 and CDR2: DFQATT and SNEGSKA (reference sequence). The CDR3 runs to 15 residues.

This clonotype was observed many times. The chain uses TRBV15 and TRBJ2-7; D is perhaps TRBD1 or TRBD2 (6 bases each). V lost 5 bases and J lost 5, with 16 bases in between. Looked up from germline, CDR1 is LNHNV and CDR2 is YYDKDF (reference sequence). The CDR3 contains 14 residues. The CDR3 reads CATSQLGGKHEQYF. As DNA, the CDR3 is TGTGCCACCAGCCAATTAGGGGGGAAGCACGAGCAGTACTTC.

There are a few counts of this clonotype. The chain joins TRBV7-3 to TRBJ2-5, with a possible D match to TRBD2 (5 bases). V lost 2 bases to trimming and J lost 5 bases, with 9 bases between them. Germline values: CDR1 SGHTA, CDR2 FQGTGA. The CDR3 length is 13 residues. CDR3 nucleotide sequence: TGTGCCAGCAGCTTATACGGGGTGGAGACCCAGTACTTC. Amino acids: CASSLYGVETQYF.

This clonotype showed up many times. The chain's CDR3 is CASSALPPESNQPQHF. CDR3 DNA sequence: TGTGCCAGCAGTGCCCTACCTCCAGAATCCAATCAGCCCCAGCATTTT. The rearrangement joins TRBV12-3 or TRBV12-4 to TRBJ1-5, with no clear D. V was cut by 5 bases and J by 3 bases, with 17 bases left in between. This CDR3 spans 16 amino acids.

This clonotype was counted ten times or more. The rearrangement links TRBV6-1 to TRBJ2-7; D call uncertain. Germline CDR1 MNHNS, CDR2 SASEGT. This CDR3 region has 11 residues. V was shortened by 6 bases and J by 3 bases, with 6 bases between the two germline ends. The DNA for the CDR3 is TGTGCCAGCAGCAAGTACTACGAGCAGTACTTC. Protein sequence: CASSKYYEQYF.

This chain uses TRBV18 with TRBJ2-5; maybe TRBD1 (6 bases). CDR3 length equals 15 residues. V gave up 6 bases and J gave up 5 bases, with 19 bases separating them. CDR1 and CDR2 from the germline V gene are KGHSH and LQKENI. The CDR3 spells CASSQSQAGEETQYF. The CDR3 region has the DNA TGTGCCAGCTCCCAAAGCCAGGCAGGGGAGGAGACCCAGTACTTC.

The V call is TRBV20-1, the J call TRBJ1-5; no definite D call. The CDR3 length is 12 residues. From germline, CDR1 is DFQATT and CDR2 SNEGSKA (reference sequence). Deletions cut 5 bases from V and 2 bases from J, with 7 bases between. The CDR3: CSALPRNQPQHF. CDR3 nucleotide sequence: TGCAGTGCTTTACCCCGCAATCAGCCCCAGCATTTT.

The chain links TRBV11-1 to TRBJ2-1; D remains ambiguous. Trimming took off 5 bases at V and 7 bases at J, with 21 bases between the two ends. Germline loops: CDR1 SGHAT, CDR2 FQDESV (reference sequence). This CDR3 has 16 residues. CDR3 DNA: TGTGCCAGCAGCCCCACCCTCCAGTTCCGGCCGAATGAGCAGTTCTTC. Translating it yields CASSPTLQFRPNEQFF.

This clonotype came up many times. This chain links TRBV11-2 with TRBJ2-4; D gene unclear. Per germline, CDR1 SGHAT and CDR2 FQNNGV. The CDR3 is 15 amino acids. The V gene lost 2 bases and the J gene lost 2 bases, with 10 bases spanning the gap. The CDR3 here is CASSLTPGPKNIQYF. The DNA of the CDR3 is TGTGCCAGCAGCTTAACCCCAGGACCCAAAAACATTCAGTACTTC.

This clonotype was seen only once. V is TRBV7-9 and J is TRBJ1-1; D is unresolved. CDR3 length: 12 residues. CDR1 is SEHNR and CDR2 is FQNEAQ in the germline V gene (reference sequence). V gave up 2 bases and J gave up 6 bases, with 7 bases separating them. CDR3 in DNA: TGTGCCAGCAGCTTAATTTGGGCTGAAGCTTTCTTT. It translates to CASSLIWAEAFF. The full variable domain, completed using reference TRBV7-9 and TRBJ1-1, is DTGVSQNPRHKITKRGQNVTFRCDPISEHNRLYWYRQTLGQGPEFLTYFQNEAQLEKSRLLSDRFSAERPKGSFSTLEIQRTEQGDSAMYLCASSLIWAEAFFGQGTRLTVV.

This clonotype was found a few times. This chain links TRBV10-3 with TRBJ1-1; 7 bases match TRBD1. Trimming removed 6 bases from V and 1 base from J; junction bases left unmatched: 5. The CDR3 has 14 amino acids. CDR1 and CDR2 (germline): ENHRY, SYGVKD. CDR3 nucleotide sequence: TGTGCCATCAGGGGGACAGTGGCGAACACTGAAGCTTTCTTT. Translation gives CAIRGTVANTEAFF.

This chain joins TRBV24-1 and TRBJ1-1; D possibly corresponds to TRBD1 (5 bases). Germline lookup yields CDR1 KGHDR and CDR2 SFDVKD. V lost 2 bases, J lost 11 bases, and 11 bases lay in between. The length of the CDR3 is 12 residues. The CDR3 DNA follows: TGTGCCACCAGTGATTCGGACAAACCCGCTTTCTTT. It yields the protein CATSDSDKPAFF.

This clonotype was counted ten times or more. The rearrangement uses TRBV11-2 and TRBJ1-6; no reliable D call. The CDR3 runs to 18 residues. The germline V gene encodes CDR1 SGHAT and CDR2 FQNNGV. V lost 0 bases and J lost 10, with 22 bases in between. Written as DNA, the CDR3 is TGTGCCAGCAGCTTAGATTGGACCGGCAGCACGTTGGGGTCACCCCTCCACTTT. Translated: CASSLDWTGSTLGSPLHF.

The gene calls are TRBV7-2 and TRBJ2-7, with a weak D call TRBD2 (6 bases). The CDR3 loop spans 15 amino acids. In germline, CDR1 is SGHTA, CDR2 FQGNSA. The V gene lost 3 bases and the J gene lost 3 bases, with 15 bases spanning the gap. CDR3 nucleotides: TGTGCCAGCAGCTTTTCCGGAGGGGCGAACTACGAGCAGTACTTC. Residues: CASSFSGGANYEQYF.

The rearrangement joins TRBV2 to TRBJ1-4; possibly TRBD1 for D (6 bases). The CDR3 contains 15 residues. Between the trimmed V and J ends, which lost 6 bases and 8 bases, there was a span of 19 bases. CDR1 is SNHLY and CDR2 is FYNNEI in the germline V gene. In DNA, the CDR3 is TGTGCCAGCAGGGGCGAAGCGGGGGCGGGGGAAAAACTGTTTTTT. Encoded protein: CASRGEAGAGEKLFF.

The V gene is TRBV10-2, the J gene TRBJ2-3; D unresolved. From germline, CDR1 is WSHSY and CDR2 SAAADI. This CDR3 spans 15 amino acids. V was shortened by 7 bases and J by 5 bases, with 19 bases between the two germline ends. The CDR3 DNA follows: TGCGCCAGCACTCCGAACGGAGCACCTAAAGATACGCAGTATTTT. Translating gives CASTPNGAPKDTQYF.

The rearrangement joins TRBV7-9 to TRBJ2-2, with D perhaps being TRBD1 or TRBD2 (5 bases each). This CDR3 region has 13 residues. CDR1 is SEHNR and CDR2 is FQNEAQ in the germline V gene (reference sequence). Trimming took 10 bases from V and 7 from J, leaving 16 bases between them. The CDR3 DNA reads as TGTGCCACCGGGGCAGGCGTAATCGGGGAGCTGTTTTTT. This encodes CATGAGVIGELFF. The full variable domain, its missing parts supplied by reference TRBV7-9 and TRBJ2-2, is DTGVSQNPRHKITKRGQNVTFRCDPISEHNRLYWYRQTLGQGPEFLTYFQNEAQLEKSRLLSDRFSAERPKGSFSTLEIQRTEQGDSAMYLCATGAGVIGELFFGEGSRLTVL.

This clonotype was counted at least ten times. The chain is built from TRBV6-1 and TRBJ2-3, with unresolved D. This CDR3 is 14 amino acids long. Trimming took off 6 bases at V and 2 bases at J, with 12 bases between the two ends. Germline lookup yields CDR1 MNHNS and CDR2 SASEGT. In DNA form, the CDR3 reads TGTGCCAGCAGATTAGGACGGTCCACAGATACGCAGTATTTT. Translated, it gives CASRLGRSTDTQYF.

This clonotype came up many times. J is TRBJ1-2 and V is TRBV30, with D uncertain. The CDR3 has 15 amino acids. V dropped 0 bases and J dropped 4 bases, with 15 bases sitting between them. CDR1 GTSNPN and CDR2 SVGIG come from the germline V gene (reference sequence). CDR3 coding DNA: TGTGCCTGGAGTGTACAAGGGCTTCCCCTCTATGGCTACACCTTC. Its translation: CAWSVQGLPLYGYTF.